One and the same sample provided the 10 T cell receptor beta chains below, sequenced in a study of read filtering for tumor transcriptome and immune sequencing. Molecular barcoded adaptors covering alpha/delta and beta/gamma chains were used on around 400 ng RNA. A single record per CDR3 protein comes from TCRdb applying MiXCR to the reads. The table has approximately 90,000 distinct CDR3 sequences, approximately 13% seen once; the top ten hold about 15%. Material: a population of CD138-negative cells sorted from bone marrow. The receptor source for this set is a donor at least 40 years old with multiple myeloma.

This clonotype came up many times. The CDR3 reads CASFLAGGAYYEQYF. The CDR3 DNA reads as TGTGCCAGCTTTTTGGCGGGAGGGGCCTACTACGAGCAGTACTTC. The rearrangement links TRBV12-3 or TRBV12-4 to TRBJ2-7; 9 bases agree with TRBD2. V was clipped by 8 bases and J by 3 bases; unmatched bases: 11. This CDR3 is built from 15 residues.

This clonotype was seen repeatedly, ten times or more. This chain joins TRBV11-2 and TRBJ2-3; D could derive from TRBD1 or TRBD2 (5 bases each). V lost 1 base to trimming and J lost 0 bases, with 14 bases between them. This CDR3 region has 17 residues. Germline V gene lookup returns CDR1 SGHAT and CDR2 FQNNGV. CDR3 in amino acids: CASSLGAGALSTDTQYF. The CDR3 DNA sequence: TGTGCCAGCAGCTTAGGGGCCGGGGCACTAAGCACAGATACGCAGTATTTT.

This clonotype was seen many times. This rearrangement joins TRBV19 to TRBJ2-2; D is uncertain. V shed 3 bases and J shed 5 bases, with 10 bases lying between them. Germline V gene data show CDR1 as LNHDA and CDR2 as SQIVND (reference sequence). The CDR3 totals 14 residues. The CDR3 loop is CASSISTGTGELFF. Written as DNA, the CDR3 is TGTGCCAGTAGTATCTCCACTGGGACCGGGGAGCTGTTTTTT.

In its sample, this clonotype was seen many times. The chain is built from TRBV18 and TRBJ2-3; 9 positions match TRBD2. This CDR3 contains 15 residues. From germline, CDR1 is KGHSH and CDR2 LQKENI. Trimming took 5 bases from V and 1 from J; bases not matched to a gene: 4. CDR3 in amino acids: CASSTTSGGTDTQYF. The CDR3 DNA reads TGTGCCAGCTCAACGACTAGCGGAGGCACAGATACGCAGTATTTT.

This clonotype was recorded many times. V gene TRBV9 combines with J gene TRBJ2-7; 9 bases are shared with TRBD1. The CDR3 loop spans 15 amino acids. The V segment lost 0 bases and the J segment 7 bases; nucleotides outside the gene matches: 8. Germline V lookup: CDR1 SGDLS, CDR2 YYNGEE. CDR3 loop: CASSVEGTGSEEQYF. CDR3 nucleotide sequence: TGTGCCAGCAGCGTAGAAGGGACAGGGAGCGAGGAGCAGTACTTC.

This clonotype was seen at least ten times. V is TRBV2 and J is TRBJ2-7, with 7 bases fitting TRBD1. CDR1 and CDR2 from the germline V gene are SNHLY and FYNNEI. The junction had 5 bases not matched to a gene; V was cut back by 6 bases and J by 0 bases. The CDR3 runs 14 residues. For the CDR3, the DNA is TGTGCCAGCAGGACACAGGGGCCCTCCTACGAGCAGTACTTC. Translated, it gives CASRTQGPSYEQYF.

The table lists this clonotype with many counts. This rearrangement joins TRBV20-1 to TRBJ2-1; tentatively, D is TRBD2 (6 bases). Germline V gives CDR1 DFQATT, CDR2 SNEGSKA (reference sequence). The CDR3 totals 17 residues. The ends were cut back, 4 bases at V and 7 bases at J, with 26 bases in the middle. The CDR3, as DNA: TGCAGTGCTATCCTAACCCGGGACTCCCCGAATATTAATGAGCAGTTCTTC. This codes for CSAILTRDSPNINEQFF.

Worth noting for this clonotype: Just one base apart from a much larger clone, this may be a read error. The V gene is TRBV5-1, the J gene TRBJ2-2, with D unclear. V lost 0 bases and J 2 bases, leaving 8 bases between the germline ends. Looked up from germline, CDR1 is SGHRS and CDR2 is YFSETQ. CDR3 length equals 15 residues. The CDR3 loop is CASSLGGFNTGELFF. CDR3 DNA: TGCGCCAGCAGCTTGGGCGGATTTAACACCGGGGAGCTGTTTTTT.

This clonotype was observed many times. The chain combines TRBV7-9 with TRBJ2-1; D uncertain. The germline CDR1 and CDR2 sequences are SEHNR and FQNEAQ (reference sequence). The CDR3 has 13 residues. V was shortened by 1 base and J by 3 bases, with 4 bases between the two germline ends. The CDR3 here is CASSLDNYNEQFF. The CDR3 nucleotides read TGTGCCAGCAGCTTAGATAACTACAATGAGCAGTTCTTC.

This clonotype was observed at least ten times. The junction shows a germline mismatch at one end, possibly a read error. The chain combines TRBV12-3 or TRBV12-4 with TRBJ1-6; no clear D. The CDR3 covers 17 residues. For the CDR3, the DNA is TGTGCCAGCAGATTAGGACCTGCAAGCTCCTATAATTCACCCCTCCACTTT. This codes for CASRLGPASSYNSPLHF.